This TCR beta chain came from a study of shared clonotypes between healthy human individuals. About the research overall: CD8 memory received one plate per donor, CD8 naive two, CD4 memory three and CD4 naive three.

TCRdb keeps only in-frame clones here, not all; method: immunoSEQ multiplex PCR. Of some 2 million clones listed, about 95% were seen once; the top ten hold about 1.1%. Naive CD8 cells were CD45RO-negative, positively selected for CCR7, excluding terminally differentiated effector memory CD45RA+ cells. The CDR3 covers 13 residues. The receptor was derived from a man between 18 and 29 years old in good health. The chain is built from TRBV21-1 and TRBJ1-1. TRBV21-1 is a pseudogene segment. The sequenced material came from naive CD8+ T cells sorted from blood. For the CDR3, the DNA is TGTGCCAGCAGCTTAACGGACCCAACTGAAGCTTTCTTT. Translation: CASSLTDPTEAFF.